The present entry profiles one T cell receptor (beta chain) with its context. The target antigen is unknown. This specimen comes from a study of T cell responses to AZD1222 COVID-19 vaccine. General study points: Regions left unmutated in variants are reportedly the target of nearly half of spike-specific TCRs. White British donors predominated, females outnumbered males, and clonal diversity was possibly underestimated. Scientists sampled the repertoires only once the peak T cell response had passed.

V was trimmed by 1 base and J by 10 bases, leaving 13 bases between them. There are 13 residues in the CDR3. Germline assignment: CDR1 SGHTA and CDR2 FQGNSA. TCRdb keeps only in-frame clones here, not all; method: immunoSEQ multiplex PCR. This table holds approximately 70,000 clones, approximately 89% found once. This sample comprised peripheral blood, obtained 28 days after the second dose of the MenACWY control vaccine. This chain links TRBV7-2 with TRBJ1-2; D possibly corresponds to TRBD1 (6 bases). This clonotype was sampled from an adult who received the MenACWY meningococcal vaccine as a control. CDR3: CASSLGTAFAYTF. The CDR3 region has the DNA TGTGCCAGCAGCTTAGGGACAGCTTTTGCCTACACCTTC.